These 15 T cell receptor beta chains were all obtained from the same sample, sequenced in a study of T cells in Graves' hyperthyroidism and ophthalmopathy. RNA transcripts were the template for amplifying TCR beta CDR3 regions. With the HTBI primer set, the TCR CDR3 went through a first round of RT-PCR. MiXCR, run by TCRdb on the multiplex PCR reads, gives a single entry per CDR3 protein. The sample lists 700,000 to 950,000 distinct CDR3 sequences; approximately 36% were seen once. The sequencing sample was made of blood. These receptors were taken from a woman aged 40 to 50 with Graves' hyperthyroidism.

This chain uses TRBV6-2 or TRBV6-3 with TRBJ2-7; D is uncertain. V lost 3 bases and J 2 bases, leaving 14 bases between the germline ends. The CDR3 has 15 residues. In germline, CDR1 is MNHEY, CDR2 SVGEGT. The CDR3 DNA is TGTGCCAGCAGTTATATACGATCAGGCCCCTACGAGCAGTACTTC. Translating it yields CASSYIRSGPYEQYF.

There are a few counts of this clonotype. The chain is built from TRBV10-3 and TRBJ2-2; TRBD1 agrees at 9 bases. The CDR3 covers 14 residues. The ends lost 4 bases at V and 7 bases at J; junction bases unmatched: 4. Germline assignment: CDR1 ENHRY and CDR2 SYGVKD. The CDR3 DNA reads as TGTGCCATCAGTGGCCGGGACAGGGACGGGGAGCTGTTTTTT. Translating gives CAISGRDRDGELFF.

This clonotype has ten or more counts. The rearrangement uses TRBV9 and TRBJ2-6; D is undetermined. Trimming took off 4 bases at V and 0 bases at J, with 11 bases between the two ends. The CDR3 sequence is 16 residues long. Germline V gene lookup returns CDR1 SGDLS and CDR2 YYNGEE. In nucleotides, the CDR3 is TGTGCCAGCAGCCCGGACGGATTCTCTGGGGCCAACGTCCTGACTTTC. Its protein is CASSPDGFSGANVLTF.

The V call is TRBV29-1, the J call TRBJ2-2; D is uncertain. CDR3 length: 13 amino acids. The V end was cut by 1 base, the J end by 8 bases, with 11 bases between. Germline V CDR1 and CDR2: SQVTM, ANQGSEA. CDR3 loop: CSVEGTKPGELFF. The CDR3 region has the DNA TGCAGCGTTGAAGGTACCAAGCCGGGGGAGCTGTTTTTT.

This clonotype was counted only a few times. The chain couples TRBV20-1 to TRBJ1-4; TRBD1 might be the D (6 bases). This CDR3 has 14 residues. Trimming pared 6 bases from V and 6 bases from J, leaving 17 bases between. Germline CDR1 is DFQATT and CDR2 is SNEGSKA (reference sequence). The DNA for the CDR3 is TGCAGTGCGATTACAGGCGGGGGGCATGAAAAACTGTTTTTT. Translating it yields CSAITGGGHEKLFF.

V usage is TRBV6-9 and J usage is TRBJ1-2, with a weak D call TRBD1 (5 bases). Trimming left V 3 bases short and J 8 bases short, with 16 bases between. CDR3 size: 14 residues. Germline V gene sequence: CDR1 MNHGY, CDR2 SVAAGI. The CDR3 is CASSYRASRGGYTF. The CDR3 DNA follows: TGTGCCAGCAGTTACCGTGCCTCACGGGGGGGCTACACCTTC.

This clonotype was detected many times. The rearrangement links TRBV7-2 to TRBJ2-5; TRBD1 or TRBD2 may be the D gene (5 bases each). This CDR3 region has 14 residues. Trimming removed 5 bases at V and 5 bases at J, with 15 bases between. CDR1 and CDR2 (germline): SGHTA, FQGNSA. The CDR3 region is CASSPGYRSETQYF. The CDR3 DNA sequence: TGTGCCAGCAGCCCGGGGTACAGGTCGGAGACCCAGTACTTC.

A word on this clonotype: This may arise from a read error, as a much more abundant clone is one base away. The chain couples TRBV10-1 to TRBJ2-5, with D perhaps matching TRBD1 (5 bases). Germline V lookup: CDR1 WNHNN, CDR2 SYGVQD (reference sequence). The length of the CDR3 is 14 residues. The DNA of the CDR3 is TGCGCCAGCAGTGTAGGGCAGATAGGGGCCGCTCAGTGCTTC. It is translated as CASSVGQIGAAQCF.

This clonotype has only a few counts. In nucleotides, the CDR3 is TGTGCCAGCAGTTACTCTGGGGGCAGCCAGCATTTT. Translation: CASSYSGGSQHF. The rearrangement uses TRBV6-2 or TRBV6-3 and TRBJ1-5, with D possibly being TRBD1 (6 bases). V dropped 0 bases and J dropped 12 bases, with 9 bases sitting between them. CDR1 and CDR2 from the germline V gene are MNHEY and SVGEGT. The CDR3 is 12 amino acids.

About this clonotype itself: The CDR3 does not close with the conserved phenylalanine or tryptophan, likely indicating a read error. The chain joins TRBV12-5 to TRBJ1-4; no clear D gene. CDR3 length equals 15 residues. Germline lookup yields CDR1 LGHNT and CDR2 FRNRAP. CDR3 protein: CASSLSAGAYEKLFL. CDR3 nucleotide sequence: TGTGCCAGCAGTTTGAGTGCGGGAGCCTATGAAAAACTGTTTCTT.

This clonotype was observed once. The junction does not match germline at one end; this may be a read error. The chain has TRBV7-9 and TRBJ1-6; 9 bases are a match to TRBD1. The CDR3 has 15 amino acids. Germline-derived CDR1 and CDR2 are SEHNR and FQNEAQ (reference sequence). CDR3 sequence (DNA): TGTGCCGGCAGCGCGTGGACAGGGGTAAATTCACCCCTCCACTTT. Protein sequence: CAGSAWTGVNSPLHF.

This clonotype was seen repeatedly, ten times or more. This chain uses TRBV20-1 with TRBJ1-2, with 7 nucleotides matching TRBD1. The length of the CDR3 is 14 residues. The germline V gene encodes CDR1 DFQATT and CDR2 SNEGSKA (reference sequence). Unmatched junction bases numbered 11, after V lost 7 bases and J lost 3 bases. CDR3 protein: CSVEGQYPDYGYTF. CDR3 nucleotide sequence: TGCAGTGTTGAGGGACAGTACCCTGACTATGGCTACACCTTC.

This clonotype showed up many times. The CDR3 protein is CASRGNYGYTF. The CDR3 nucleotides read TGTGCCAGCCGCGGGAACTATGGCTACACCTTC. The chain carries TRBV7-2 and TRBJ1-2; D gene uncertain. Trimming pared 8 bases from V and 2 bases from J, leaving 6 bases between. This CDR3 is built from 11 residues. Germline V gene sequence: CDR1 SGHTA, CDR2 FQGNSA. The variable domain in full, with the rest retrieved from reference TRBV7-2 and TRBJ1-2, is GAGVSQSPSNKVTEKGKDVELRCDPISGHTALYWYRQSLGQGLEFLIYFQGNSAPDKSGLPSDRFSAERTGGSVSTLTIQRTQQEDSAVYLCASRGNYGYTFGSGTRLTVV.

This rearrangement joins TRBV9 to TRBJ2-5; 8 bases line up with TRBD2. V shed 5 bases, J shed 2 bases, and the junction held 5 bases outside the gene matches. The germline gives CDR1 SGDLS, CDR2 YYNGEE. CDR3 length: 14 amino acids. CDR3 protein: CASSGSGTQETQYF. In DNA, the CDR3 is TGTGCCAGCAGTGGTAGCGGGACACAAGAGACCCAGTACTTC.

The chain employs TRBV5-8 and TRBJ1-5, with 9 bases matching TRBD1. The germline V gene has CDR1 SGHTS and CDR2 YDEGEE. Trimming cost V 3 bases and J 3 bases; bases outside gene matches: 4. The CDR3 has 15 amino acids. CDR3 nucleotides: TGTGCCAGCAGCTATGGGACAGGGTCCAATCAGCCCCAGCATTTT. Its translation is CASSYGTGSNQPQHF.